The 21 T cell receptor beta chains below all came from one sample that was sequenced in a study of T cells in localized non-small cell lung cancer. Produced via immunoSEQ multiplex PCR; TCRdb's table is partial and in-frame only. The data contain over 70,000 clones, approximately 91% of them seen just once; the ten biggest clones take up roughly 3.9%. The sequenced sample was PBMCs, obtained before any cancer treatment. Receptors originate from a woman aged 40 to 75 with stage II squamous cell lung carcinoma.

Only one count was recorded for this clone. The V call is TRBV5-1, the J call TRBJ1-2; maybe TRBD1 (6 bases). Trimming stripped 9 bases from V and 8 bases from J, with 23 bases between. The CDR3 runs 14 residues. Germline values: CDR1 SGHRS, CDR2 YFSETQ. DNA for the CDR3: TGCGCCATCCCCATGACCCAGGGGAGAGGGGGCTACACCTTC. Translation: CAIPMTQGRGGYTF.

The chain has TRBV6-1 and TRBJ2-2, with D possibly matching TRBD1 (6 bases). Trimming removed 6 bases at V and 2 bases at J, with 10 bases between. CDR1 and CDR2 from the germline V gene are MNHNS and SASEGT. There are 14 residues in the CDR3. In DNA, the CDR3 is TGTGCCAGCAGATCAGGGGAAAACACCGGGGAGCTGTTTTTT. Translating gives CASRSGENTGELFF.

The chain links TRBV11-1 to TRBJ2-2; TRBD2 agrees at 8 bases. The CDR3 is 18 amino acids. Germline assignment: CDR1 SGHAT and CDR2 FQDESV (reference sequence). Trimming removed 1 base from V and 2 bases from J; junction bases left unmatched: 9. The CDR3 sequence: CASSLVGSGEPNTGELFF. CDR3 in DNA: TGTGCCAGCAGCTTAGTTGGTAGCGGGGAACCCAACACCGGGGAGCTGTTTTTT.

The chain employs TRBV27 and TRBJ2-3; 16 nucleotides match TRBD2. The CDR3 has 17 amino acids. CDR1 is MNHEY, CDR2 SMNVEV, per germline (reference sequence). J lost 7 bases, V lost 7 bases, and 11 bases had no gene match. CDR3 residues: CASTGTSGRGQVNTQYF. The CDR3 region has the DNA TGTGCCAGCACCGGGACTAGCGGGAGGGGCCAGGTTAATACGCAGTATTTT.

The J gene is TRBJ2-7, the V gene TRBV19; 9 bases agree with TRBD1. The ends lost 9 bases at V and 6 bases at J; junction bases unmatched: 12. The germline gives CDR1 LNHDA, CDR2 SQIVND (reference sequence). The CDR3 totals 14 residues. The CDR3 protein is CASGQGTPGAEQYF. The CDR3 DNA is TGTGCCAGCGGACAGGGGACCCCTGGGGCCGAGCAGTACTTC.

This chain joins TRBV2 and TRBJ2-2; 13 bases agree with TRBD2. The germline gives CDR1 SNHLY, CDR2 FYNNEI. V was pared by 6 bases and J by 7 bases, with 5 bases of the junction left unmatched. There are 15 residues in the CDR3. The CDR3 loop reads CASSARTSGGGELFF. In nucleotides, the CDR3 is TGTGCCAGCAGCGCCCGGACTAGCGGGGGCGGGGAGCTGTTTTTT.

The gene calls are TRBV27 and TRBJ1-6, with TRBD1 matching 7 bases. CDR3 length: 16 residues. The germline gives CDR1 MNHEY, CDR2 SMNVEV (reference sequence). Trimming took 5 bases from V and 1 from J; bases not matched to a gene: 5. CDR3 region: CASSPTTGSYNSPLHF. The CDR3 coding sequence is TGTGCCAGCAGTCCAACGACAGGGTCCTATAATTCACCCCTCCACTTT.

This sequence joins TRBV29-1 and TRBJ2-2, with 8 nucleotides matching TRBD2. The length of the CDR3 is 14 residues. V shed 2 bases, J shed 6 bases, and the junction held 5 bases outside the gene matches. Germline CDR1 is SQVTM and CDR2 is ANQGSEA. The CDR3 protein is CSVERGLGAGELFF. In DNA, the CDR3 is TGCAGCGTTGAAAGGGGACTAGGCGCCGGGGAGCTGTTTTTT.

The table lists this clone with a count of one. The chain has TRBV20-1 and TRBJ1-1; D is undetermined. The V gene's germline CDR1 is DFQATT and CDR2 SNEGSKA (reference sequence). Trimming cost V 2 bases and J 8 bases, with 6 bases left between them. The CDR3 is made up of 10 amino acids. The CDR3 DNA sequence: TGCAGTGCTAGACCTTTCGAAGCTTTCTTT. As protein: CSARPFEAFF.

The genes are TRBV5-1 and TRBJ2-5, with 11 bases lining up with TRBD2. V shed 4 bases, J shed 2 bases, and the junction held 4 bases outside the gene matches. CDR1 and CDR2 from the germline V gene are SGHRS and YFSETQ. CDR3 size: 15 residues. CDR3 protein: CASSLGTSGQETQYF. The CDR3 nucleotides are TGCGCCAGCAGCCTCGGGACTAGCGGACAAGAGACCCAGTACTTC. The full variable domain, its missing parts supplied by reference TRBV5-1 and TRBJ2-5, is KAGVTQTPRYLIKTRGQQVTLSCSPISGHRSVSWYQQTPGQGLQFLFEYFSETQRNKGNFPGRFSGRQFSNSRSEMNVSTLELGDSALYLCASSLGTSGQETQYFGPGTRLLVL.

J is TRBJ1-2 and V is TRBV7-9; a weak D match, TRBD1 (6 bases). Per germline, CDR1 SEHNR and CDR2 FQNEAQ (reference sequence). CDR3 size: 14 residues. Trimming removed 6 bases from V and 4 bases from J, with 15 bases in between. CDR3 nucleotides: TGTGCCAGCAGAGGGGAAGGGGGTGGCTATGGCTACACCTTC. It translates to CASRGEGGGYGYTF.

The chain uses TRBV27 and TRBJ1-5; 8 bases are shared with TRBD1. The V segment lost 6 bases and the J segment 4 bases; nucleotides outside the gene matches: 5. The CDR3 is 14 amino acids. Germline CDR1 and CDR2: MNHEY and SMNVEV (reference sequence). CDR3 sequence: CASRTRQGNQPQHF. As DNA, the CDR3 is TGTGCCAGCAGAACTCGACAGGGGAATCAGCCCCAGCATTTT.

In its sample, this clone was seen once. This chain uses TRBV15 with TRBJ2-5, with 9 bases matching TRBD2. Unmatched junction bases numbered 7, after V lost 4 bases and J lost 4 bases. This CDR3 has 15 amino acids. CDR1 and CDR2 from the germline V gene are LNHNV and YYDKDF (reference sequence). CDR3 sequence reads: CATSNPGLASETQYF. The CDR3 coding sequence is TGTGCCACCAGCAATCCGGGACTAGCATCAGAGACCCAGTACTTC.

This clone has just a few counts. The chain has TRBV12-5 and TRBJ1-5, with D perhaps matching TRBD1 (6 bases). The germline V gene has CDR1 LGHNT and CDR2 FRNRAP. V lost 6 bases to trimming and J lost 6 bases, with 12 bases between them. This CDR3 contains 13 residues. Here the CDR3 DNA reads TGTGCTAGTGGAGAGGGGGGAAGTCAGCCCCAGCATTTT. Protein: CASGEGGSQPQHF.

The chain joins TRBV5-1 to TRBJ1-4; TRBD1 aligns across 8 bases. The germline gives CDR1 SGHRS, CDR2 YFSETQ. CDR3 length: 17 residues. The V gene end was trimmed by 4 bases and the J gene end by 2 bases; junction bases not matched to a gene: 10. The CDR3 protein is CASSPGNRGGTNEKLFF. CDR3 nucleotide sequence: TGCGCCAGCAGCCCGGGGAACAGGGGGGGCACTAATGAAAAACTGTTTTTT. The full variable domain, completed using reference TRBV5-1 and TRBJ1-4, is KAGVTQTPRYLIKTRGQQVTLSCSPISGHRSVSWYQQTPGQGLQFLFEYFSETQRNKGNFPGRFSGRQFSNSRSEMNVSTLELGDSALYLCASSPGNRGGTNEKLFFGSGTQLSVL.

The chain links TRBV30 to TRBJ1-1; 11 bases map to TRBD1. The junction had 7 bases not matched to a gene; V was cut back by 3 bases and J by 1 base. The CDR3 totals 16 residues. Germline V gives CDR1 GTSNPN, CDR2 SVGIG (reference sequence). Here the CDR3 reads CAWRGDRGISNTEAFF. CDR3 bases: TGTGCCTGGAGAGGGGACAGGGGGATCTCGAACACTGAAGCTTTCTTT.

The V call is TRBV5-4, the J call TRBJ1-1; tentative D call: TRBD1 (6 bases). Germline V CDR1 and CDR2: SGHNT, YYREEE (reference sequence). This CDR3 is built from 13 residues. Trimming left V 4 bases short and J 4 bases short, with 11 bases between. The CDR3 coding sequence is TGTGCCAGCAGCGTAAAGGGGGGCACTGAAGCTTTCTTT. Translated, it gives CASSVKGGTEAFF.

The DNA of the CDR3 is TGTGCCAGCAGTGAAAGGGGCGTAGGGCTTACGGTCAATTCACCCCTCCACTTT. Translation: CASSERGVGLTVNSPLHF. The chain combines TRBV6-1 with TRBJ1-6, with D tentatively TRBD1 (5 bases). V was pared by 2 bases and J by 7 bases, with 21 bases between. Germline V gene data show CDR1 as MNHNS and CDR2 as SASEGT. The CDR3 runs 18 residues.

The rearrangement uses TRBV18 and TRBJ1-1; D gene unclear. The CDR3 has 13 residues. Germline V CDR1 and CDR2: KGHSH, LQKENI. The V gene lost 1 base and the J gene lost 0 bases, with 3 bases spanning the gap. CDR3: CASSPQLNTEAFF. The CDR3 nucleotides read TGTGCCAGCTCACCACAGTTGAACACTGAAGCTTTCTTT.

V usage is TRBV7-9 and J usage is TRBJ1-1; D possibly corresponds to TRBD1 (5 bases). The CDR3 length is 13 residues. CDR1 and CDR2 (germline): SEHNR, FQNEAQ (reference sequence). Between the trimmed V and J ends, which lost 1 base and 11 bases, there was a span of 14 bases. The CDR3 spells CASSLEARGWAFF. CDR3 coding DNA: TGTGCCAGCAGCTTAGAGGCCCGGGGCTGGGCTTTCTTT. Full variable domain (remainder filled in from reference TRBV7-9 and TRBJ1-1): DTGVSQNPRHKITKRGQNVTFRCDPISEHNRLYWYRQTLGQGPEFLTYFQNEAQLEKSRLLSDRFSAERPKGSFSTLEIQRTEQGDSAMYLCASSLEARGWAFFGQGTRLTVV.

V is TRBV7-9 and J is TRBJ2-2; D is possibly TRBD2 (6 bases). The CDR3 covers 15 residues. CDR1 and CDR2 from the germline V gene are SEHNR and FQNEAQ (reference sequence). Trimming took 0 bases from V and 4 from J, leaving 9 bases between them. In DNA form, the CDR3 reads TGTGCCAGCAGCTTAGCCCTGCGGGGCACCGGGGAGCTGTTTTTT. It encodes CASSLALRGTGELFF.